The 7 T cell receptor beta chains listed next were all sequenced from one sample in a study of T cell responses to AZD1222 COVID-19 vaccine. The assay was immunoSEQ multiplex PCR, and TCRdb's table has in-frame clones only and misses some. The sample holds some 200,000 clones; about 95% are singletons and the top ten take about 1.5%. The material was peripheral blood, obtained 28 days after the second dose of the MenACWY control vaccine. The receptors here all came from an adult who received the MenACWY meningococcal vaccine as a control.

This sequence joins TRBV5-1 and TRBJ2-7, with 8 nucleotides matching TRBD2. With 0 bases clipped from V and 6 bases from J, the junction kept 8 bases outside the gene matches. Germline CDR1 reads SGHRS; CDR2 reads YFSETQ. The CDR3 is made up of 15 amino acids. The CDR3 reads CASSLDLGGGPEQYF. The CDR3 DNA is TGCGCCAGCAGCTTGGATCTGGGCGGGGGGCCCGAGCAGTACTTC.

The chain recombines TRBV5-1 with TRBJ1-1, with 8 bases that match TRBD1. The CDR3 covers 14 residues. The germline gives CDR1 SGHRS, CDR2 YFSETQ. Trimming took 0 bases from V and 7 from J; bases not matched to a gene: 5. DNA for the CDR3: TGCGCCAGCAGCTTGGCGGGACAGGAATTTGAAGCTTTCTTT. This translates into CASSLAGQEFEAFF.

This chain links TRBV7-9 with TRBJ1-1; D is unclear. The CDR3 totals 17 residues. Looked up from germline, CDR1 is SEHNR and CDR2 is FQNEAQ (reference sequence). The V end was cut by 2 bases, the J end by 4 bases, with 20 bases between. CDR3 region: CASSLSAGTGTGTEAFF. The DNA for the CDR3 is TGTGCCAGCAGCTTATCGGCAGGTACTGGAACTGGCACTGAAGCTTTCTTT.

The chain combines TRBV19 with TRBJ1-2, with TRBD1 as a possible D gene (5 bases). The CDR3 length is 14 residues. V lost 4 bases and J lost 0, with 9 bases in between. CDR1 and CDR2 from the germline V gene are LNHDA and SQIVND (reference sequence). CDR3 nucleotides: TGTGCCAGTAGTAGACAGAGTACTAACTATGGCTACACCTTC. It is translated as CASSRQSTNYGYTF.

This chain links TRBV30 with TRBJ2-5; a possible D gene is TRBD1 (5 bases). The CDR3 sequence is 12 residues long. The germline CDR1 and CDR2 sequences are GTSNPN and SVGIG (reference sequence). Trimming shortened V by 2 bases and J by 4 bases, and 8 bases separated the two germline ends. As DNA, the CDR3 is TGTGCCTGGAGTCGAACAGGAGAGACCCAGTACTTC. Translated, it gives CAWSRTGETQYF.

The chain uses TRBV19 and TRBJ2-7; D is perhaps TRBD2 (6 bases). The CDR3 extends over 13 amino acids. The germline V gene has CDR1 LNHDA and CDR2 SQIVND (reference sequence). V was trimmed by 8 bases and J by 0 bases, leaving 11 bases between them. DNA of the CDR3: TGTGCCAGTTCCCCGGGACTCTCCTACGAGCAGTACTTC. Translation: CASSPGLSYEQYF. Combining the CDR3 with reference TRBV19 and TRBJ2-7 gives the whole variable domain DGGITQSPKYLFRKEGQNVTLSCEQNLNHDAMYWYRQDPGQGLRLIYYSQIVNDFQKGDIAEGYSVSREKKESFPLTVTSAQKNPTAFYLCASSPGLSYEQYFGPGTRLTVT.

The chain is built from TRBV21-1 and TRBJ2-7; the table assigns TRBD1, which was not confirmed against the DNA. TRBV21-1 is a known pseudogene. The CDR3 has 13 residues. CDR3 in amino acids: CARMTGGTYEQYF. CDR3 nucleotide sequence: TGTGCCAGAATGACAGGGGGGACCTACGAGCAGTACTTC.